One sample yielded the 15 T cell receptor beta chains listed below, sequenced in a study of identifying expanded T cells in peripheral blood (dated by TCRdb to the late 2010s). Library preparation used the immunoSEQ multiplex PCR assay. TCRdb obtained this table from immuneACCESS and retained in-frame rearrangements with V and J assigned. These tables miss some clones; where compared with another copy, unresolved V genes account for less than half of the shortfall, and the remainder is unexplained. The sample data list about 82,000 clones, and approximately 90% of these were observed just once. The ten biggest clones cover roughly 7% of the sample. Source material: blood. Every receptor here comes from a person aged 18 to 69 in good health.

J is TRBJ1-1 and V is TRBV15; 8 bases fit TRBD1. V dropped 2 bases and J dropped 5; count of bases not matched to a gene: 7. CDR1 LNHNV and CDR2 YYDKDF come from the germline V gene (reference sequence). The CDR3 spans 15 residues. The DNA of the CDR3 is TGTGCCACCAGCAGAAGAACAGGGGGAAGAACTGAAGCTTTCTTT. This gives the protein CATSRRTGGRTEAFF.

J is TRBJ2-5 and V is TRBV7-2, with a weak D call TRBD2 (5 bases). CDR1 is SGHTA, CDR2 FQGNSA, per germline. This CDR3 comprises 16 residues. Between the trimmed V and J ends, which lost 8 bases and 2 bases, there was a span of 21 bases. The CDR3 nucleotides are TGTGCCAGCCGAGCTTGGGTCGCGGGCCGGCAAGAGACCCAGTACTTC. Residues: CASRAWVAGRQETQYF. The variable domain in full, with the rest retrieved from reference TRBV7-2 and TRBJ2-5, is GAGVSQSPSNKVTEKGKDVELRCDPISGHTALYWYRQSLGQGLEFLIYFQGNSAPDKSGLPSDRFSAERTGGSVSTLTIQRTQQEDSAVYLCASRAWVAGRQETQYFGPGTRLLVL.

The chain has TRBV5-6 and TRBJ2-1, with D perhaps matching TRBD1 or TRBD2 (5 bases each). The CDR3 length is 17 residues. Germline lookup yields CDR1 SGHDT and CDR2 YYEEEE. Trimming removed 1 base at V and 9 bases at J, with 23 bases between. CDR3 residues: CASSLRLDFQIQGEQFF. The CDR3 DNA is TGTGCCAGCAGCTTGAGGTTGGACTTTCAGATCCAGGGTGAGCAGTTCTTC.

The gene calls are TRBV12-5 and TRBJ2-3, with a possible D match to TRBD2 (5 bases). Trimming took off 5 bases at V and 1 base at J, with 19 bases between the two ends. Germline V gene data show CDR1 as LGHNT and CDR2 as FRNRAP. The CDR3 spans 17 residues. In nucleotides, the CDR3 is TGTGCTAGTGGTCCGCCTGTTGACACGCGGGGCACAGATACGCAGTATTTT. Its protein product is CASGPPVDTRGTDTQYF. Full variable domain (outside the CDR3, taken from reference TRBV12-5 and TRBJ2-3): DARVTQTPRHKVTEMGQEVTMRCQPILGHNTVFWYRQTMMQGLELLAYFRNRAPLDDSGMPKDRFSAEMPDATLATLKIQPSEPRDSAVYFCASGPPVDTRGTDTQYFGPGTRLTVL.

This chain connects TRBV29-1 to TRBJ2-3, with a weak D call TRBD1 (6 bases). Germline CDR1 reads SQVTM; CDR2 reads ANQGSEA. V was cut by 3 bases and J by 4 bases, with 11 bases left in between. This CDR3 is built from 13 residues. The DNA for the CDR3 is TGCAGCGTTGATTCGCCAGGGGCAGATACGCAGTATTTT. Its protein is CSVDSPGADTQYF.

V is TRBV6-6 and J is TRBJ1-3; D remains unclear. Trimming stripped 0 bases from V and 3 bases from J, with 12 bases between. The CDR3 is 16 amino acids. Germline V lookup: CDR1 MNHNY, CDR2 SVGAGI (reference sequence). The CDR3 spells CASSYSFPGVGNTIYF. CDR3 bases: TGTGCCAGCAGTTACTCGTTTCCCGGGGTTGGAAACACCATATATTTT.

This clone has a single count. The chain combines TRBV11-1 with TRBJ1-5; TRBD1 matches at 7 bases. Per the germline V gene, CDR1 is SGHAT and CDR2 is FQDESV (reference sequence). CDR3 length: 16 residues. The J segment lost 2 bases and the V segment lost 4 bases, leaving 8 bases of the junction unmatched. The CDR3 protein is CASSSQDRKGNQPQHF. The DNA of the CDR3 is TGTGCCAGCAGCTCCCAGGACAGGAAAGGCAATCAGCCCCAGCATTTT. The full variable domain, its missing parts supplied by reference TRBV11-1 and TRBJ1-5, is EAEVAQSPRYKITEKSQAVAFWCDPISGHATLYWYRQILGQGPELLVQFQDESVVDDSQLPKDRFSAERLKGVDSTLKIQPAELGDSAMYLCASSSQDRKGNQPQHFGDGTRLSIL.

The count of this clone is one. This chain connects TRBV21-1 to TRBJ2-3; TRBD2, the table's D call, was not compared with the DNA. TRBV21-1 is designated a pseudogene. The CDR3 spans 17 residues. The CDR3 here is CASSPPRTSGRYNTQYF. CDR3 nucleotide sequence: TGTGCCAGCAGCCCCCCACGGACTAGCGGGAGGTATAATACGCAGTATTTT.

The chain is built from TRBV18 and TRBJ2-7; D not resolved. V was trimmed by 3 bases and J by 1 base, leaving 19 bases between them. The germline V gene has CDR1 KGHSH and CDR2 LQKENI. The CDR3 extends over 17 amino acids. CDR3 loop: CASSPNAAGPGSYEQYF. CDR3 DNA sequence: TGTGCCAGCTCACCTAACGCTGCTGGCCCTGGGTCCTACGAGCAGTACTTC. The whole variable domain, remainder taken from reference TRBV18 and TRBJ2-7, is NAGVMQNPRHLVRRRGQEARLRCSPMKGHSHVYWYRQLPEEGLKFMVYLQKENIIDESGMPKERFSAEFPKEGPSILRIQQVVRGDSAAYFCASSPNAAGPGSYEQYFGPGTRLTVT.

This chain uses TRBV19 with TRBJ1-1; TRBD1 might be the D (6 bases). V lost 5 bases and J lost 6, with 16 bases in between. The CDR3 covers 14 residues. Germline values: CDR1 LNHDA, CDR2 SQIVND (reference sequence). CDR3 sequence: CASSVRGRGPEAFF. The CDR3 DNA is TGTGCCAGTAGTGTCAGAGGCAGGGGACCTGAAGCTTTCTTT.

The chain is built from TRBV5-4 and TRBJ2-1; TRBD2 agrees at 10 bases. Germline V gene sequence: CDR1 SGHNT, CDR2 YYREEE (reference sequence). V shed 5 bases, J shed 0 bases, and the junction held 8 bases outside the gene matches. The CDR3 is made up of 17 amino acids. Here the CDR3 reads CASRRGLADSSYNEQFF. CDR3 bases: TGTGCCAGCAGAAGAGGACTAGCGGATAGCTCCTACAATGAGCAGTTCTTC.

This clone has a single count. The V and J genes are TRBV19 and TRBJ1-2; unclear D gene. The CDR3 has 14 amino acids. Germline V CDR1 and CDR2: LNHDA, SQIVND (reference sequence). Trimming pared 10 bases from V and 0 bases from J, leaving 15 bases between. This chain's CDR3 is CATRTPIPNYGYTF. The DNA for the CDR3 is TGTGCCACCCGAACACCAATCCCTAACTATGGCTACACCTTC.

The count of this clone is one. J is TRBJ1-2 and V is TRBV28; the D gene is possibly TRBD1 (6 bases). This CDR3 spans 14 amino acids. V lost 7 bases to trimming and J lost 0 bases, with 12 bases between them. Germline CDR1 reads MDHEN; CDR2 reads SYDVKM. This CDR3 reads CASNPYRANYGYTF. DNA of the CDR3: TGTGCCAGCAACCCATACAGGGCTAACTATGGCTACACCTTC.

The V and J genes are TRBV7-8 and TRBJ1-2, with 7 nucleotides matching TRBD1. Per the germline V gene, CDR1 is SGHVS and CDR2 is FQNEAQ. The V and J ends lost 1 base and 4 bases, in that order; junction bases with no gene match: 3. This CDR3 region has 14 residues. DNA of the CDR3: TGTGCCAGCAGCTTAGAGGGACAGATCTATGGCTACACCTTC. This codes for CASSLEGQIYGYTF.

The chain recombines TRBV30 with TRBJ1-1, with D unclear. The CDR3 has 12 residues. Germline CDR1 is GTSNPN and CDR2 is SVGIG (reference sequence). V was pared by 6 bases and J by 1 base, with 9 bases between. The CDR3: CACQGSNTEAFF. The CDR3 bases are TGTGCCTGCCAAGGATCGAACACTGAAGCTTTCTTT.